The text below deals with one TCR beta chain. The CDR3 covers 16 residues. Per the germline V gene, CDR1 is SGHTA and CDR2 is FQGNSA. Trimming took off 5 bases at V and 0 bases at J, with 14 bases between the two ends. TCR beta chains were sequenced at survey level with immunoSEQ. Produced via immunoSEQ multiplex PCR; TCRdb's table is partial and in-frame only. The sample shows approximately 50,000 clones, approximately 93% of them seen only once. The receptor's source is a man aged 40-55 years with rheumatoid arthritis. Sequencing was done on a sample of PBMCs. The V gene is TRBV7-2, the J gene TRBJ2-4; D could derive from TRBD1 or TRBD2 (5 bases each). The CDR3 reads CASSENLGVAKNIQYF. The CDR3 coding sequence is TGTGCCAGCAGCGAAAACTTGGGGGTAGCCAAAAACATTCAGTACTTC. Variable domain in full (rest from reference TRBV7-2 and TRBJ2-4): GAGVSQSPSNKVTEKGKDVELRCDPISGHTALYWYRQSLGQGLEFLIYFQGNSAPDKSGLPSDRFSAERTGGSVSTLTIQRTQQEDSAVYLCASSENLGVAKNIQYFGAGTRLSVL.